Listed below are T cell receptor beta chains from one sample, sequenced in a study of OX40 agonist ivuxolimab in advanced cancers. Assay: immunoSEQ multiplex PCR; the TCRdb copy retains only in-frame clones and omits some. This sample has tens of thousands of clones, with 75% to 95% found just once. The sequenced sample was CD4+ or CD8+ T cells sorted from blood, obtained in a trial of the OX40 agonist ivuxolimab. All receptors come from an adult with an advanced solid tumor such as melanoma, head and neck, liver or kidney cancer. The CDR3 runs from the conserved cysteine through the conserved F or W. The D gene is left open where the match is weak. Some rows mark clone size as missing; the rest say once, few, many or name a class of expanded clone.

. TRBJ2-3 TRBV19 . CASSTGEWSTDTQYF TGTGCCAGTAGTACAGGAGAGTGGAGCACAGATACGCAGTATTTT
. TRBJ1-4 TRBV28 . CASSPIISGVGDEKLFF TGTGCCAGCAGTCCAATTATATCCGGGGTGGGGGATGAAAAACTGTTTTTT
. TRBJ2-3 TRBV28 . CASSVRANTDTQYF TGTGCCAGCAGCGTTCGTGCGAATACAGATACGCAGTATTTT
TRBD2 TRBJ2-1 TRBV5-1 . CASSFSGSSYNEQFF TGCGCCAGCAGCTTTAGCGGGAGTTCCTACAATGAGCAGTTCTTC
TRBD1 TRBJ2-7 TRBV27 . CASSKSNSGTGPYEQYF TGTGCCAGCAGCAAATCCAATTCCGGGACAGGGCCCTACGAGCAGTACTTC
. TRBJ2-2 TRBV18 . CASSRDGPGELFF TGTGCCAGCTCACGGGACGGACCCGGGGAGCTGTTTTTT
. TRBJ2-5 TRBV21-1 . CASSKEREGGETQYF TGTGCCAGCAGCAAAGAGCGGGAAGGTGGGGAGACCCAGTACTTC
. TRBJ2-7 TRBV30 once CAWSVSLQAYEQYF TGTGCCTGGAGTGTCTCACTACAGGCCTACGAGCAGTACTTC
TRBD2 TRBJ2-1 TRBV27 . CASSFFRTSGTGEQFF TGTGCCAGCAGTTTTTTTCGGACTAGCGGGACTGGTGAGCAGTTCTTC
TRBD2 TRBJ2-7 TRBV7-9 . CASSHSGRDPTYEQYF TGTGCCAGCAGCCATAGCGGGAGGGATCCTACCTACGAGCAGTACTTC
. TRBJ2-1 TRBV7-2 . CASSPLDEQFF TGTGCCAGCAGCCCCCTGGATGAGCAGTTCTTC
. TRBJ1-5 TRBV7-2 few CASSPDGNQPQHF TGTGCCAGCAGCCCCGATGGCAATCAGCCCCAGCATTTT
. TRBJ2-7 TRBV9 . CASSVDGTSYEQYF TGTGCCAGCAGCGTAGACGGGACGTCCTACGAGCAGTACTTC
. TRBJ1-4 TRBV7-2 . CASSRGYSGEKLFF TGTGCCAGCAGCAGAGGGTATTCCGGTGAAAAACTGTTTTTT
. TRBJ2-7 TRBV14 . CASSRFPAGEQYF TGTGCCAGCAGCCGGTTCCCCGCAGGCGAGCAGTACTTC
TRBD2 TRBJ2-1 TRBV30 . CAWSVLGASGARPTINEQFF TGTGCCTGGAGTGTACTGGGGGCTAGCGGGGCCCGACCTACAATCAATGAGCAGTTCTTC
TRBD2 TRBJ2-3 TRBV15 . CATSARTSGRALSTDTQYF TGTGCCACCAGCGCTCGGACTAGCGGGAGGGCCCTCAGCACAGATACGCAGTATTTT
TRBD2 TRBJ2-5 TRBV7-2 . CASSLGTSSETQYF TGTGCCAGCAGCTTAGGGACTAGCTCGGAGACCCAGTACTTC
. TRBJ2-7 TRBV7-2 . CASSLGYNYEQYF TGTGCCAGCAGCTTAGGTTACAACTACGAGCAGTACTTC
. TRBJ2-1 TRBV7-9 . CASSLQGEGEQFF TGTGCCAGCAGCTTACAGGGTGAGGGTGAGCAGTTCTTC
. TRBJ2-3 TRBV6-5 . CASSPRWAGTQYF TGTGCCAGCAGCCCTCGTTGGGCCGGTACGCAGTATTTT
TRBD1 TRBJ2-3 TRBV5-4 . CASSKGGQGNTQYF TGTGCCAGCAGCAAAGGAGGACAGGGTAATACGCAGTATTTT
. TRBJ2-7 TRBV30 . CAWSTRNYEQYF TGTGCCTGGAGTACTCGCAATTACGAGCAGTACTTC
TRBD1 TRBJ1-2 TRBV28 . CASSFEAGGVRGYTF TGTGCCAGCAGTTTCGAGGCAGGGGGAGTCAGGGGCTACACCTTC
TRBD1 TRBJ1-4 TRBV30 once CAWGTGTADEKLFF TGTGCCTGGGGGACCGGGACAGCGGATGAAAAACTGTTTTTT
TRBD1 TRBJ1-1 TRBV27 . CASSLLGQGFMNTEAFF TGTGCCAGCAGTTTGTTAGGACAGGGTTTCATGAACACTGAAGCTTTCTTT
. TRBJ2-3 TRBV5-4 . CASSRQGGHTDTQYF TGTGCCAGCAGCAGGCAGGGGGGGCACACAGATACGCAGTATTTT
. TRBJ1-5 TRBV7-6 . CASSEGGNQPQHF TGTGCCAGCAGCGAAGGTGGCAATCAGCCCCAGCATTTT
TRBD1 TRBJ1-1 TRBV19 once CATLQGRNTEAFF TGTGCCACCCTACAGGGGAGGAACACTGAAGCTTTCTTT
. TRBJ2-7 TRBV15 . CATSRGWRDEQYF TGTGCCACCAGCAGAGGATGGCGGGACGAGCAGTACTTC
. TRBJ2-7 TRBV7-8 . CASSSYRGGPYEQYF TGTGCCAGCAGCTCATACAGGGGAGGTCCCTACGAGCAGTACTTC
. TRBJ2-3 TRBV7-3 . CASSLNGPTDTQYF TGTGCCAGCAGCTTAAACGGCCCCACAGATACGCAGTATTTT
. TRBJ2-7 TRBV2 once CASSDPRTYEQYF TGTGCCAGCAGTGACCCACGAACCTACGAGCAGTACTTC
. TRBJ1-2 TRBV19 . CASSIEDTSYGYTF TGTGCCAGTAGTATAGAGGACACATCCTATGGCTACACCTTC
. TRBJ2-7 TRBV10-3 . CAISERGLEISYEQYF TGTGCCATCAGTGAGCGGGGGCTGGAAATATCCTACGAGCAGTACTTC
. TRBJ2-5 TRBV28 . CASRGPQETQYF TGTGCCAGCAGGGGACCCCAAGAGACCCAGTACTTC
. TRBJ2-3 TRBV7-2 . CASSLDASLHTDTQYF TGTGCCAGCAGCTTAGACGCGTCTCTCCACACAGATACGCAGTATTTT
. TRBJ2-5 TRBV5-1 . CASSPLRETQYF TGCGCCAGCAGTCCACTCCGGGAGACCCAGTACTTC
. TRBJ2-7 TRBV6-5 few CASSYRESYEQYF TGTGCCAGCAGTTACCGGGAGTCCTACGAGCAGTACTTC
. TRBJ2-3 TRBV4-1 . CASSRLGGLTDTQYF TGCGCCAGCAGCCGCCTAGGGGGGTTAACAGATACGCAGTATTTT
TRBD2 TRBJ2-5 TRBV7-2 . CASSFQLAGQETQYF TGTGCCAGCAGCTTCCAACTAGCGGGACAAGAGACCCAGTACTTC
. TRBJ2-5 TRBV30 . CAWSGVLGIQYF TGTGCCTGGAGTGGGGTTTTGGGTATCCAGTACTTC
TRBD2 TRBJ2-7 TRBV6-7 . CASTPPRREGRREQYF TGTGCCAGCACTCCGCCGAGGCGGGAGGGCCGTCGGGAGCAGTACTTC
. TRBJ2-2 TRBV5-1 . CASSFVGGNTGELFF TGCGCCAGCAGCTTCGTGGGGGGAAACACCGGGGAGCTGTTTTTT
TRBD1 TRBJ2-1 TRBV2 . CASRQETTGAVEQFF TGTGCCAGCAGGCAAGAAACGACAGGGGCGGTTGAGCAGTTCTTC
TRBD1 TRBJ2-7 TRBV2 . CASRYRDRADYEQYF TGTGCCAGCAGGTACCGGGACAGGGCGGACTACGAGCAGTACTTC
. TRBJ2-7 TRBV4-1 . CASSQETGEQYF TGCGCCAGCAGCCAAGAGACGGGGGAGCAGTACTTC
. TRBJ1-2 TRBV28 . CASSPDGLYGYTF TGTGCCAGCAGTCCTGACGGACTCTATGGCTACACCTTC
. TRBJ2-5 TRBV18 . CASSPPGETQYF TGTGCCAGCTCACCACCTGGAGAGACCCAGTACTTC
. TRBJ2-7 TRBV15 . CATSRVPGGLSYEQYF TGTGCCACCAGCAGAGTGCCCGGGGGCCTCTCCTACGAGCAGTACTTC
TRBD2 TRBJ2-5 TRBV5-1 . CASSLGVTSGILQETQYF TGCGCCAGCAGCCTGGGGGTGACTAGCGGGATTCTCCAAGAGACCCAGTACTTC
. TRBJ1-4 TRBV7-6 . CASSLEGGAEDEKLFF TGTGCCAGCAGCTTAGAGGGGGGGGCTGAGGATGAAAAACTGTTTTTT
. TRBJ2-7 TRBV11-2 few CASSLASGAYEQYF TGTGCCAGCAGCTTAGCATCAGGGGCCTACGAGCAGTACTTC
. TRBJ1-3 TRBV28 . CASRPGSVNTIYF TGTGCCAGCAGGCCAGGGAGTGTGAACACCATATATTTT
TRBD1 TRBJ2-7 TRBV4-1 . CASSQEVTGDSEQYF TGCGCCAGCAGCCAAGAAGTGACAGGGGATAGCGAGCAGTACTTC
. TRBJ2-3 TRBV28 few CASSQTDRTDTQYF TGTGCCAGCAGTCAGACAGACCGCACAGATACGCAGTATTTT